Sequencing of this TCR beta chain was carried out in a study of post-analysis software for immune sequencing data. The wider study: The courses of disease that were included comprised relapsing-remitting, secondary progressive and progressive-relapsing multiple sclerosis. Overall study results and limits: By F measure, strong co-clustering occurred among samples prepared in the same batch. When patients were compared with controls, about 5 TRBV segments were more frequent, TRBV5-6, TRBV5-1 and TRBV20-1 among them. Compared with controls, patients showed significantly lower normalized Chao1 diversity.

cDNA libraries of TCR beta carried unique molecular identifiers. T cells numbering roughly 1 to 10 million yielded 500,000 to 550,000 cDNA molecules. TCRdb re-called the PCR reads through MiXCR, storing one row per CDR3 protein. The table lists around 710,000 distinct CDR3 sequences, approximately 44% of them singletons. V was clipped by 6 bases and J by 5 bases; unmatched bases: 9. The CDR3 spans 15 residues. Per germline, CDR1 DFQATT and CDR2 SNEGSKA (reference sequence). In this sample, this clonotype turned up a few times. The target antigen is unknown. This sequence was found in a girl under 18 with multiple sclerosis. Sequenced: blood. This chain uses TRBV20-1 with TRBJ2-1; 11 positions agree with TRBD2. The CDR3 is CSAADVTSGNNEQFF. CDR3 coding DNA: TGCAGTGCCGCGGATGTGACTAGCGGGAACAATGAGCAGTTCTTC.